This T cell receptor beta chain was recorded in a study of T-cell reconstitution after alpha-beta-depleted transplantation in children. Unique molecular identifiers were incorporated into the prepared TCRbeta library. TCRdb re-derived calls from the PCR reads in MiXCR, one entry per CDR3 protein. Here the sample spans some 280,000 distinct CDR3 sequences, around 9.6% being singletons. CDR1 and CDR2 (germline): MNHEY, SVGAGI. This CDR3 has 13 residues. V shed 6 bases and J shed 1 base, with 9 bases lying between them. A few counts support this clonotype. This TCR was recovered from a human donor who donated a stem cell graft to a child with SCID. V usage is TRBV6-5 and J usage is TRBJ1-1; possibly TRBD1 for D (5 bases). Material: PBMCs from the stem cell graft donor, obtained from the stem cell graft. CDR3 in amino acids: CASRLQENTEAFF. CDR3 coding DNA: TGTGCCAGCAGATTACAGGAGAACACTGAAGCTTTCTTT.